This TCR beta chain is drawn from a study of CD8+CD57+ T cells in acquired aplastic anemia (dated by TCRdb to the late 2010s). Concerning the study at large: On average, sorted CD4+ and CD8+ cells yielded around 3.5 ug of extracted DNA, with a range of about 0.19 to 30 ug. CD8+CD57+ expansion was defined as a frequency above the mean frequency observed in healthy subjects. The investigation overall reported the following: CD8+ Simpson's diversity did not differ significantly between patients and healthy controls (P=0.060). Around 28 CD8+ CDR3 sequences were found to be shared between patients and controls, but these sequences appeared to be highly expressed in patients and within the immunodominant clones of the patients.

V and J are truncated by 3 bases and 10 bases respectively, leaving an intervening sequence of 22 bases. The CDR1 and CDR2 encoded by the germline V gene are SGHTA and FQGTGA. The CDR3 holds 16 amino acids from the cysteine to the phenylalanine. The kept DNA is CDR3 alone, 48 bases in frame from the first base. A remark on this clonotype: The target of this receptor is not known. Base qualities are not provided; no much larger clone lies one nucleotide away.

Genomic DNA was used as template for profiling of TCR beta VDJ combinations and CDR3 sequences. An Illumina HiSeq 2000 was the platform used for TCR repertoire sequencing. In the authors' own workflow: Repertoire assessment relied on Simpson's diversity index, CDR3 size and DJ length profiles, and TRBV/TRBJ rearrangement plots. The most abundant DNA sequence in the deep sequencing data was defined as the immunodominant clone. CDR3 amino acid sequences were screened for sharing across subjects and were compared with published repertoires and the VDJdb database. The public reads were reanalyzed by TCRdb: fastp trimming at Q25, MiXCR alignment, in-frame beta chains only. Every entry covers one CDR3 protein and lists the most common genes and DNA from its rows. It is TCRdb's table, rather than the study itself, that gives the V and J calls and clone size. This sample has approximately 250,000 distinct CDR3 sequences in its table, and approximately 79% of those were observed once. 40% to 55% of the sample is held by the ten biggest clonotypes.

Flow cytometry had shown CD8+CD57+ cell expansion in the patients selected for sequencing. Every patient had a diagnosis of severe acquired aplastic anemia based on International Study of Aplastic Anemia and Agranulocytosis and Camitta criteria. Patients had received no therapy at the time of blood sampling. In the study, sorted CD4+ and CD8+ blood T cells from patients with severe aplastic anemia and from healthy subjects underwent deep sequencing of TCR repertoires. Patients were enrolled under clinicaltrials.gov protocols 00001620, 01623167, 00001397, 00071045, 00081523 and 00961064 in the USA. Ficoll-Paque density gradient centrifugation was used to isolate peripheral blood mononuclear cells. CD4+ and CD8+ T cells were sorted by FACS or magnetic beads before DNA extraction.

The chain was built from TRBV7-3 and TRBJ2-1, with a tentative D gene TRBD1 over 5 matching bases. The sequencing input was sorted CD4+, CD8+, or CD8+CD57+ T cells (not recorded which) from PBMCs. This TCR was sampled from a human donor with aplastic anemia. CDR3 protein: CASSFQRGAPTGEQFF. The DNA sequence is given as TGTGCCAGCAGCTTTCAAAGGGGCGCGCCTACCGGCGAGCAGTTCTTC.